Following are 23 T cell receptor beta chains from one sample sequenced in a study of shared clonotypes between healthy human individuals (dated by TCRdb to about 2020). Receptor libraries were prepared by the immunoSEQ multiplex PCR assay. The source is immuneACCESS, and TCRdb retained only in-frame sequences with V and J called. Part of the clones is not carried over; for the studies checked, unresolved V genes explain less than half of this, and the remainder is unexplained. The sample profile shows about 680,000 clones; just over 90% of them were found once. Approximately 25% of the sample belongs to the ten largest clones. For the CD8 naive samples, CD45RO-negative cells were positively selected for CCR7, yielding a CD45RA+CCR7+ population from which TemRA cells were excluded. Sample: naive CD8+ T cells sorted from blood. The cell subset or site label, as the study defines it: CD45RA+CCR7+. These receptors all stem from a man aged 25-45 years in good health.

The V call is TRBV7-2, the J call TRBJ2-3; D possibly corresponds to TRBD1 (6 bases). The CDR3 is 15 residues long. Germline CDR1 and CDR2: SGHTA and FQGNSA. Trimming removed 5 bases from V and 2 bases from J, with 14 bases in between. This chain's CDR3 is CASSKWTVNTDTQYF. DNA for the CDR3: TGTGCCAGCAGCAAGTGGACAGTTAACACAGATACGCAGTATTTT.

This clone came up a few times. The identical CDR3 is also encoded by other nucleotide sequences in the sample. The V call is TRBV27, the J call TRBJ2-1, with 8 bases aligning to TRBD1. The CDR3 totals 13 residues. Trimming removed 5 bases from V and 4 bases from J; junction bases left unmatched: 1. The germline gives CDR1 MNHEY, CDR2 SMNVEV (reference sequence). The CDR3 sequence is CASSGQGYNEQFF. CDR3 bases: TGTGCCAGCAGTGGACAGGGTTACAATGAGCAGTTCTTC.

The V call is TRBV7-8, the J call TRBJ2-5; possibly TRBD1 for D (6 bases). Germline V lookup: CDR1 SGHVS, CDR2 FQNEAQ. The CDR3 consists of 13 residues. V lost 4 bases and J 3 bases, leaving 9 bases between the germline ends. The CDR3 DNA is TGTGCCAGCAGCTCGCAGGGGAAAGAGACCCAGTACTTC. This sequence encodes CASSSQGKETQYF.

This CDR3 is CASSIERERVGELFF. CDR3 DNA sequence: TGTGCCAGTAGTATTGAGCGGGAGAGGGTCGGGGAGCTGTTTTTT. V usage is TRBV19 and J usage is TRBJ2-2, with 8 positions matching TRBD2. The V gene end was trimmed by 3 bases and the J gene end by 7 bases; junction bases not matched to a gene: 7. The CDR3 covers 15 residues. Per the germline V gene, CDR1 is LNHDA and CDR2 is SQIVND (reference sequence).

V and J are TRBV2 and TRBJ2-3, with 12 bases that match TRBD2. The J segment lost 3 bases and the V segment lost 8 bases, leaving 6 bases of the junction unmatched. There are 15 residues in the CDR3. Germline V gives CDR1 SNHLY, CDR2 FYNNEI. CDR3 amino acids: CASLRLAGVTDTQYF. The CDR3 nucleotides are TGTGCCAGCCTCCGACTAGCGGGAGTGACAGATACGCAGTATTTT.

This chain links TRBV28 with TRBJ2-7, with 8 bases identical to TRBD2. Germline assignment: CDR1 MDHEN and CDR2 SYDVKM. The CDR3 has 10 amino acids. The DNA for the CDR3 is TGTGGCGCGGGGGGCCCCGAGCAGTACTTC. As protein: CGAGGPEQYF.

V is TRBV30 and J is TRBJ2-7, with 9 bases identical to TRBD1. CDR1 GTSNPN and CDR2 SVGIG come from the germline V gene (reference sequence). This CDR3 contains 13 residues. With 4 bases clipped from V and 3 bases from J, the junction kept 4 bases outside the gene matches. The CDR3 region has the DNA TGTGCCTGGATCGGGACAGGGCACTACGAGCAGTACTTC. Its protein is CAWIGTGHYEQYF. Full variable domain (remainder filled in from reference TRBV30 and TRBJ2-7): SQTIHQWPATLVQPVGSPLSLECTVEGTSNPNLYWYRQAAGRGLQLLFYSVGIGQISSEVPQNLSASRPQDRQFILSSKKLLLSDSGFYLCAWIGTGHYEQYFGPGTRLTVT.

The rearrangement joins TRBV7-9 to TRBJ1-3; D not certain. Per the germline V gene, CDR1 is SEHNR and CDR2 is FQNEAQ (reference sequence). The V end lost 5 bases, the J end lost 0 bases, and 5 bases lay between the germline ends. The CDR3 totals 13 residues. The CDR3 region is CASSPTSGNTIYF. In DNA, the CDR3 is TGTGCCAGCAGCCCGACCTCTGGAAACACCATATATTTT.

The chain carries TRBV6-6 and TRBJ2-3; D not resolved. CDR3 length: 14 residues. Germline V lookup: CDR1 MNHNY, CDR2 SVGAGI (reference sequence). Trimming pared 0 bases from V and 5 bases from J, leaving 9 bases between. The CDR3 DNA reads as TGTGCCAGCAGTTACTCGGCACAAGTAGATACGCAGTATTTT. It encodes CASSYSAQVDTQYF.

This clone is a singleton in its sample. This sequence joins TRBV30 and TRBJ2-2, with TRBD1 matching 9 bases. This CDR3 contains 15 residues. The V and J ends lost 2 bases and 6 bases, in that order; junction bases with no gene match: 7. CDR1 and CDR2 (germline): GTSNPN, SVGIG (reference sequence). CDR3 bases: TGTGCCTGGAGTACGCTGGGACAGGGAGCCGGGGAGCTGTTTTTT. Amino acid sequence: CAWSTLGQGAGELFF.

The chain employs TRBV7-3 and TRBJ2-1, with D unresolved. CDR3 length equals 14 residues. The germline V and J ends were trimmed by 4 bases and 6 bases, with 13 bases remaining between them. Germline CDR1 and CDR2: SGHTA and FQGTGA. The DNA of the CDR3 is TGTGCCAGCAGCTCGGCCAGTTATGGCAATGAGCAGTTCTTC. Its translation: CASSSASYGNEQFF. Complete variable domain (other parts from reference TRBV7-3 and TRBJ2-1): GAGVSQTPSNKVTEKGKYVELRCDPISGHTALYWYRQSLGQGPEFLIYFQGTGAADDSGLPNDRFFAVRPEGSVSTLKIQRTERGDSAVYLCASSSASYGNEQFFGPGTRLTVL.

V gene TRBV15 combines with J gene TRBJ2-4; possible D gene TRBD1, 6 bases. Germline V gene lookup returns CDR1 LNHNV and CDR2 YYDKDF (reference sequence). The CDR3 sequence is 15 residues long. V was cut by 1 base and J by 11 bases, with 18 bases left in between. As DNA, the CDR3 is TGTGCCACCAGCAGAGGGGTTACAGGGCAACGTGTTCAGTACTTC. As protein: CATSRGVTGQRVQYF.

The CDR3 DNA is TGTGCCAGCAGCCCGGGACTAGCGGGTCCAGGGGATACGCAGTATTTT. Its protein is CASSPGLAGPGDTQYF. The J gene is TRBJ2-3, the V gene TRBV5-8; 12 bases match TRBD2. Germline loops: CDR1 SGHTS, CDR2 YDEGEE. CDR3 length: 16 amino acids. The J segment lost 6 bases and the V segment lost 4 bases, leaving 9 bases of the junction unmatched.

In DNA, the CDR3 is TGTGCCAGCAGCTTACAGGATAGCAATCAGCCCCAGCATTTT. It is translated as CASSLQDSNQPQHF. The chain carries TRBV5-5 and TRBJ1-5; a weak D match, TRBD1 (5 bases). V was clipped by 2 bases and J by 0 bases, with 6 bases between them. The germline V gene encodes CDR1 SGHKS and CDR2 YYEKEE (reference sequence). The CDR3 is 14 residues long.

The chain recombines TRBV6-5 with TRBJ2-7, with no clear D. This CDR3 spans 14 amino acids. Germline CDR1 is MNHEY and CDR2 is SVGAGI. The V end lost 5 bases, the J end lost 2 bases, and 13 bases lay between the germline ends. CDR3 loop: CASSPKSPPYEQYF. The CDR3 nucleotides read TGTGCCAGCAGTCCAAAGAGTCCGCCCTACGAGCAGTACTTC.

The CDR3 bases are TGTGCCATCAGACTAGCGGGCCTCACAGATACGCAGTATTTT. Residues: CAIRLAGLTDTQYF. The chain uses TRBV10-3 and TRBJ2-3; 9 bases are shared with TRBD2. This CDR3 region has 14 residues. The germline V gene has CDR1 ENHRY and CDR2 SYGVKD. V gave up 6 bases and J gave up 2 bases; unmatched junction bases: 3.

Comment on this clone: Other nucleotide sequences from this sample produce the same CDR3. The CDR3 DNA sequence: TGCGCCAGCAGCCAGGGGACCGGAACTAATGAAAAACTGTTTTTT. This translates into CASSQGTGTNEKLFF. V is TRBV4-3 and J is TRBJ1-4, with D possibly being TRBD1 (5 bases). The CDR3 totals 15 residues. The V gene lost 3 bases and the J gene lost 1 base, with 9 bases spanning the gap. Germline V gene data show CDR1 as LGHNA and CDR2 as YSLEER.

The CDR3 here is CASSQGTGPQSHLYGYTF. CDR3 DNA: TGTGCCAGCAGCCAAGGCACAGGCCCTCAATCTCACCTCTATGGCTACACCTTC. The chain carries TRBV14 and TRBJ1-2; tentative D call: TRBD1 (5 bases). The V and J ends lost 1 base and 4 bases respectively, with 22 bases between them. The CDR3 extends over 18 amino acids. CDR1 is SGHDN and CDR2 is FVKESK in the germline V gene.

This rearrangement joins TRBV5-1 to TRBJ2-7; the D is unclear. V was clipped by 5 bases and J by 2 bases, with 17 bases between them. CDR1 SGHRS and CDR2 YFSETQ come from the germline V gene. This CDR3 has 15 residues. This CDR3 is CASSNRHVGTYEQYF. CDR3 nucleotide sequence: TGCGCCAGCAGTAACCGGCACGTAGGAACCTACGAGCAGTACTTC.

The CDR3 sequence: CASSYLAGSHNEQFF. CDR3 nucleotides: TGTGCCAGCAGCTACTTAGCGGGATCGCACAATGAGCAGTTCTTC. This sequence joins TRBV7-2 and TRBJ2-1; 8 nucleotides align to TRBD2. Germline CDR1 reads SGHTA; CDR2 reads FQGNSA. With 4 bases clipped from V and 5 bases from J, the junction kept 7 bases outside the gene matches. This CDR3 spans 15 amino acids.

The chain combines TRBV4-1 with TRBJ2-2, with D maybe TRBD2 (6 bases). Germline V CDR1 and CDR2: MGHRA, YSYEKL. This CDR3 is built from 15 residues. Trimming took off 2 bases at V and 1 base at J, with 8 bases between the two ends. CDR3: CASSQWGENTGELFF. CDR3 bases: TGCGCCAGCAGCCAATGGGGGGAGAACACCGGGGAGCTGTTTTTT.

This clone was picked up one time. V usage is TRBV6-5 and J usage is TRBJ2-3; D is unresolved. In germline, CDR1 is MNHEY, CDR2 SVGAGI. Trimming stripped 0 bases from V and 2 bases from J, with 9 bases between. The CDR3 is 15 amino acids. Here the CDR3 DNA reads TGTGCCAGCAGTTACTCCCTAGGACCCACAGATACGCAGTATTTT. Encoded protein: CASSYSLGPTDTQYF.

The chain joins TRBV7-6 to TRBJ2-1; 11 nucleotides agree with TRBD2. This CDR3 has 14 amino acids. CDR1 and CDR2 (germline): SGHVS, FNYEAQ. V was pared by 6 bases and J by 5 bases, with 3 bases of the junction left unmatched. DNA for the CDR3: TGTGCCAGCAGGGGGACTAGCGGCAACAATGAGCAGTTCTTC. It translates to CASRGTSGNNEQFF.